The sequence of this T cell receptor beta chain was determined in a study of cytomegalovirus exposure and HLA in healthy donors. Regarding the study as a whole: The study designated fewer than 200 TCR beta chains cytomegalovirus-associated. There were some public TCRs occurring in many donors, but most TCR sequences were rare. The tendency of first-cohort TCR clusters to co-occur in the roughly 120 validation repertoires was identified by a subsequent analysis.

These donors were members of the 120-subject validation cohort, a group separate from the approximately 670-subject first cohort. Comment on this clone: Antigen specificity is unknown.

The CDR3 loop spans 14 amino acids. Per the germline V gene, CDR1 is KGHSY and CDR2 is FQNENV. The V and J ends lost 0 bases and 6 bases, in that order; junction bases with no gene match: 2. Sequencing used immunoSEQ multiplex PCR; TCRdb keeps in-frame clones, though not all of them. The sample consists of about 170,000 clones, 95% to 97% of them appearing once. The sequence was collected from a woman aged 18-29 years in good health and CMV-seronegative. The chain combines TRBV16 with TRBJ2-1; TRBD1 matches 7 bases. The sequencing sample was made of PBMCs. CDR3 protein: CASSQSGGRNEQFF. The DNA of the CDR3 is TGTGCCAGCAGCCAATCAGGGGGCCGCAATGAGCAGTTCTTC.